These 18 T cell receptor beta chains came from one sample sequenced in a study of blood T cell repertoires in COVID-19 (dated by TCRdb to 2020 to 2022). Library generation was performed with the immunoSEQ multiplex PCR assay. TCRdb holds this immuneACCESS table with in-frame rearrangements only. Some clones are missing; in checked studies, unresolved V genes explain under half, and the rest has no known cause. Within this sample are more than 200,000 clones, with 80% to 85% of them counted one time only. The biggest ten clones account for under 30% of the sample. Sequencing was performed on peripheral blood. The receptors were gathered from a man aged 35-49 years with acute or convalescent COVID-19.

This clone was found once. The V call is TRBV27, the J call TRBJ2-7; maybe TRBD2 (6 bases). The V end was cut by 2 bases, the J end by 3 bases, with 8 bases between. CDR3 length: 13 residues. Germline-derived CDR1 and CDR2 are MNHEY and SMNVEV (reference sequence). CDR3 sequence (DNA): TGTGCCAGCAGTTTAATCGGGGGCTACGAGCAGTACTTC. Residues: CASSLIGGYEQYF.

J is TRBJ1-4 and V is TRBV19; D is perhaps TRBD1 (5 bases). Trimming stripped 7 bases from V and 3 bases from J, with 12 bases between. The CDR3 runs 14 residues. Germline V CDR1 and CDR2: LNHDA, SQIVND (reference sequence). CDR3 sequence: CASTEGSANEKLFF. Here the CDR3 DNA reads TGTGCCAGTACGGAGGGGTCAGCTAATGAAAAACTGTTTTTT.

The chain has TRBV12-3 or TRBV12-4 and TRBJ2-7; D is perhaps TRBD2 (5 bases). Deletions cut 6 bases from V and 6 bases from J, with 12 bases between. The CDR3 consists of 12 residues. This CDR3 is CASRSEGGEQYF. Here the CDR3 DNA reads TGTGCCAGCAGGTCAGAGGGCGGCGAGCAGTACTTC.

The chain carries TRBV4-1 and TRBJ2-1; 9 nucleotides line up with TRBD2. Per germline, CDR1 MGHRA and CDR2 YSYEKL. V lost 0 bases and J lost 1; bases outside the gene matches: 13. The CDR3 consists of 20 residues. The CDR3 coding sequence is TGCGCCAGCAGCCAAGAACCAATGGCTAGCGCGGGAGGGTCCTACAATGAGCAGTTCTTC. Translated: CASSQEPMASAGGSYNEQFF.

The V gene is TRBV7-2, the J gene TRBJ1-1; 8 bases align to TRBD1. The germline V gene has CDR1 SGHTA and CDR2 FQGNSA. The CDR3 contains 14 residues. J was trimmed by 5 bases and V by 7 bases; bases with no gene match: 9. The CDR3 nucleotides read TGTGCCAGCACCCAAACAGGGGGTAATACTGAAGCTTTCTTT. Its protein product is CASTQTGGNTEAFF.

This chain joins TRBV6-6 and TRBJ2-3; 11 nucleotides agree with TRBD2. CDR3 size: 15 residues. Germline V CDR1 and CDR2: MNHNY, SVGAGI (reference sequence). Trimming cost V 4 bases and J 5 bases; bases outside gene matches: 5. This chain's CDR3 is CASSLAGGPGDTQYF. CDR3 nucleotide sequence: TGTGCCAGCAGTTTAGCGGGAGGGCCGGGAGATACGCAGTATTTT.

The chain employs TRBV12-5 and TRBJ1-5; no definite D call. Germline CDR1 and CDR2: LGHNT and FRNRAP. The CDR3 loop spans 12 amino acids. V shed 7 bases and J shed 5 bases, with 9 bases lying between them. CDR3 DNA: TGTGCTAGTGCCCTCGGGGATCAGCCCCAGCATTTT. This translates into CASALGDQPQHF.

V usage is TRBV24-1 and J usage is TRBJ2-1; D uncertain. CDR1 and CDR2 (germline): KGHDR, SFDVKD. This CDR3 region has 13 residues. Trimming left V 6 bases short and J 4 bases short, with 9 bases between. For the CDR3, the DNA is TGTGCCACCAGTCGTCCAGAATACAATGAGCAGTTCTTC. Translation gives CATSRPEYNEQFF.

The CDR3 bases are TGTGCCAGCAGCCCTTACGATAGCCAGGGTTATTCTAACTATGGCTACACCTTC. Its protein is CASSPYDSQGYSNYGYTF. The chain combines TRBV3-1 (or the pseudogene TRBV3-2) with TRBJ1-2, with D maybe TRBD1 (5 bases). Germline lookup yields CDR1 LGHDT and CDR2 YNNKEL (reference sequence). The germline V and J ends were trimmed by 4 bases and 0 bases, with 21 bases remaining between them. This CDR3 has 18 residues.

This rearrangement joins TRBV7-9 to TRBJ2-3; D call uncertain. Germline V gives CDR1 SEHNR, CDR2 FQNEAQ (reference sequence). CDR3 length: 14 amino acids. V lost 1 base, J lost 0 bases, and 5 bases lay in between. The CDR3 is CASSLVVSTDTQYF. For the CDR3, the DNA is TGTGCCAGCAGCTTAGTTGTAAGCACAGATACGCAGTATTTT.

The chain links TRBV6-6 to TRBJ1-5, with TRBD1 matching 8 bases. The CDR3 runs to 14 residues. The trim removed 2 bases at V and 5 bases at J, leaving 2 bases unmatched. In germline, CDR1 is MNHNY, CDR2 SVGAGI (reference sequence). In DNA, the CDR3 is TGTGCCAGCAGTTACCAGGGGGCCTATCAGCCCCAGCATTTT. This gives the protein CASSYQGAYQPQHF.

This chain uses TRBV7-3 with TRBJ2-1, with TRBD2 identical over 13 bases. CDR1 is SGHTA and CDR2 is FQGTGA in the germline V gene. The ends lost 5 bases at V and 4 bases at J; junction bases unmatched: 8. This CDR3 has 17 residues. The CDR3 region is CASSPQGLAGQYNEQFF. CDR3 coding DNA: TGTGCCAGCAGCCCGCAGGGACTAGCGGGACAATACAATGAGCAGTTCTTC. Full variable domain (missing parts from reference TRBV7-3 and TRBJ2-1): GAGVSQTPSNKVTEKGKYVELRCDPISGHTALYWYRQSLGQGPEFLIYFQGTGAADDSGLPNDRFFAVRPEGSVSTLKIQRTERGDSAVYLCASSPQGLAGQYNEQFFGPGTRLTVL.

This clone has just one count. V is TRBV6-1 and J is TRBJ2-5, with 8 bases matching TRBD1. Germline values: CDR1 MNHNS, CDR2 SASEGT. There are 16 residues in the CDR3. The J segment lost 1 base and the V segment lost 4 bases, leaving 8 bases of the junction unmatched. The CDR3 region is CASSGRSGTGQETQYF. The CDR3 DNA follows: TGTGCCAGCAGTGGGAGATCCGGGACAGGCCAAGAGACCCAGTACTTC.

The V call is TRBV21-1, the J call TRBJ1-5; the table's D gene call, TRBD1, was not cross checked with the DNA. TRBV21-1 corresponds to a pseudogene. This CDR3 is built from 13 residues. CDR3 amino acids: CASGAYSNQPQHF. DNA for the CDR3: TGTGCCAGCGGGGCCTATAGCAATCAGCCCCAGCATTTT.

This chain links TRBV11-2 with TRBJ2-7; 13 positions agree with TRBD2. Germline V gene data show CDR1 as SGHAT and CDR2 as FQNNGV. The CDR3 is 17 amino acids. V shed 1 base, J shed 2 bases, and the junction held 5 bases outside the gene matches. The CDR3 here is CASSLGPGLAGTYEQYF. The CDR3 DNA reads TGTGCCAGCAGCTTAGGCCCGGGACTAGCGGGAACCTACGAGCAGTACTTC.

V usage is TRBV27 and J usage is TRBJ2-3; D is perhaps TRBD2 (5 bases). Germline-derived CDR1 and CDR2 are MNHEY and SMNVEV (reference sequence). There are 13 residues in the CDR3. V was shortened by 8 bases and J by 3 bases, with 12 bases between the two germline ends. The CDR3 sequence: CASSVWETDTQYF. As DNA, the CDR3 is TGTGCCAGCTCGGTTTGGGAGACAGATACGCAGTATTTT.

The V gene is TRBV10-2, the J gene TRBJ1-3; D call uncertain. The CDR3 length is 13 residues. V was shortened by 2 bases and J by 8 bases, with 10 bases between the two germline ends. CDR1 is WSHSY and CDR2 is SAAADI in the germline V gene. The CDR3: CASSEIRSDTIYF. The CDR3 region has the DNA TGCGCCAGCAGTGAGATTAGATCGGACACCATATATTTT.

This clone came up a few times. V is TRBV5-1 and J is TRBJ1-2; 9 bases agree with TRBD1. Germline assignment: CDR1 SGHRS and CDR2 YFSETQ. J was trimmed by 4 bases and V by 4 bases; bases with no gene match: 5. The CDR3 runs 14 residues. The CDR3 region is CASSLTGGFYGYTF. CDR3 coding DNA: TGCGCCAGCAGCCTCACAGGGGGCTTCTATGGCTACACCTTC.